The entry below gives a single TCR beta chain sequence along with its context. There are many counts of this clonotype. The antigen this receptor binds is unknown. No per-base quality is available; no much larger clone lies one base away. This sample was taken from a study of early T cells in non-severe SARS-CoV-2 infection listed by TCRdb under 2021. In terms of the full investigation: TCR sequencing used bulk RNA from unsorted whole blood, so alpha and beta chains could not be paired.

The study was a case-control design nested within a healthcare worker cohort in London, UK, with weekly nasopharyngeal swab PCR tests and blood sampling. Healthcare workers were recruited during the week of the UK lockdown, between 23 and 31 March 2020, and followed weekly for up to roughly 16 weeks. The V end loses 6 bases and the J end loses 1 base, and a stretch of 10 bases separates them. CDR1 and CDR2 were assigned from the germline V gene as SNHLY and FYNNEI. The cysteine opens and the phenylalanine closes a CDR3 of 14 amino acids. Only the CDR3 DNA stays, 42 bases, in frame from base 1. Libraries were made using 5' RACE. The reads were generated on a NextSeq 500. Unique molecular identifiers were attached to individual cDNA molecules in the TCR library protocol so that sequencing error and PCR bias could be corrected. Both TCR alpha and beta chains were sequenced, and tight co-correlation was observed between alpha and beta sequence abundances in each sample. The original pipeline was this. V gene, J gene and CDR3 annotation of TCR sequences was performed with Decombinator V4. Expanded TCRs were defined as changing significantly between any two time points under a Poisson model with p below 0.0001. Abundances of TCRs were expressed as counts per million after normalisation to the total number of TCRs sequenced in each sample. TRAV1-2 paired with TRAJ12, TRAJ20 or TRAJ33 defined MAIT TCRs, while TRAV10 paired with TRAJ18 defined iNKT TCRs. A search of VDJdb, accessed on 1 November 2021, was run for TCRs annotated to CMV, EBV and SARS-CoV-2, with TCRs annotated for multiple antigens excluded. TCRdb trimmed the raw reads at Q25, called clones with MiXCR and kept productive beta chains. Rows are unified per CDR3 protein, each entry keeping the most common DNA and genes. TCRdb, not the original authors, processed these V and J calls. A total of 95,000 to 100,000 distinct CDR3 sequences appear in this sample, about 13% of them only once. In total, the top ten clones hold under 2.5% of the sample.

General conclusions and limits of the study: Matching against VDJdb was skewed toward anti-spike CD8 responses, likely underestimated virus-specific expansions, and missed private and CD4 specificities.

The chain uses TRBV2 and TRBJ2-4, with a tentative D call of TRBD1 or TRBD2, each matching 5 bases. Input material: whole blood. This sequence was found in an adult who was a healthcare worker with PCR-confirmed SARS-CoV-2 infection or an uninfected control (not recorded which). The nucleotides are TGTGCCAGCAGGGGGGAAGGGGCCAAAAACATTCAGTACTTC. This is translated as CASRGEGAKNIQYF.